This T cell receptor beta chain was found in a study of cytomegalovirus exposure and HLA in healthy donors. Study context: Ancestry clustering placed 81% of 350 to 500 genotyped donors in the Caucasian-associated cluster. Broader study findings: The likely explanation for a cluster of highly shared sequence variants was sequencing artifact. Approximately 18,000 TCR beta sequences were associated with HLA alleles at 0.05 false discovery rate in a later analysis.

With respect to this clone: What it binds is unknown.

J lost 5 bases, V lost 6 bases, and 4 bases had no gene match. From germline, CDR1 is PRHDT and CDR2 FYEKMQ (reference sequence). The CDR3 loop spans 14 amino acids. Primers: 60 Vbeta forward and 13 Jbeta reverse. Here immunoSEQ multiplex PCR was the method, and the copy in TCRdb shows in-frame clones only, minus some. The table has 90,000 to 120,000 clones, roughly 82% seen once. Donors sampled were nominally healthy, though unrecorded immune exposures were likely. The chain combines TRBV13 with TRBJ2-3, with 11 bases fitting TRBD2. This TCR was recovered from a male donor in good health and CMV-seronegative. Sequenced material: PBMCs. The CDR3 bases are TGTGCCAGCAGGCGAGGACTAGCGGGAGATACGCAGTATTTT. This translates into CASRRGLAGDTQYF.